This TCR beta chain was documented in a study of blood T cell repertoires in COVID-19. Study-level information: Sources were T cells, B-cell-depleted T cells, or PBMCs; the material itself was cDNA or gDNA.

CDR1 is SGHRS and CDR2 is YFSETQ in the germline V gene. Trimming removed 5 bases from V and 7 bases from J; junction bases left unmatched: 16. The CDR3 is 17 amino acids. In the original analysis: Quantification of nucleated cells was approximated via reference gene primer amplification. Some clones are missing from TCRdb's copy, which holds only in-frame ones; the method was immunoSEQ multiplex PCR. V, J and clone size reflect that table, while D and trimming were determined from the DNA. The table includes some 190,000 clones, around 85% detected once. The origin of this receptor is a man aged 25 to 40 with acute or convalescent COVID-19. Specimen: peripheral blood. The chain combines TRBV5-1 with TRBJ1-4, with 8 bases that match TRBD1. The CDR3 here is CASSGIPGGPGGEKLFF. The CDR3 DNA reads as TGCGCCAGCAGTGGGATCCCAGGGGGCCCGGGCGGTGAAAAACTGTTTTTT. Looking up the rest from reference TRBV5-1 and TRBJ1-4 gives the full variable domain: KAGVTQTPRYLIKTRGQQVTLSCSPISGHRSVSWYQQTPGQGLQFLFEYFSETQRNKGNFPGRFSGRQFSNSRSEMNVSTLELGDSALYLCASSGIPGGPGGEKLFFGSGTQLSVL.